The 16 T cell receptor beta chains in this list originate from one sample, sequenced in a study of OX40 agonist ivuxolimab in advanced cancers. The assay was immunoSEQ multiplex PCR, and TCRdb's table has in-frame clones only and misses some. This sample has about 80,000 clones, with approximately 90% found just once. This material consisted of CD4+ or CD8+ T cells sorted from blood, taken in a trial of the OX40 agonist ivuxolimab. These receptors came from an adult with an advanced solid tumor such as melanoma, head and neck, liver or kidney cancer.

This rearrangement joins TRBV7-3 to TRBJ2-2; 8 bases are shared with TRBD2. The CDR3 extends over 15 amino acids. J gave up 3 bases and V 4 bases, and 4 bases lay outside the gene matches. Germline V gene lookup returns CDR1 SGHTA and CDR2 FQGTGA. The CDR3 region is CASSSGTSYTGELFF. The CDR3 nucleotides are TGTGCCAGCAGCTCCGGGACTAGTTACACCGGGGAGCTGTTTTTT.

J is TRBJ2-2 and V is TRBV5-4; 8 positions match TRBD1. V trimming: 5 bases; J trimming: 5 bases; junction bases outside the gene matches: 8. The germline V gene encodes CDR1 SGHNT and CDR2 YYREEE (reference sequence). This CDR3 spans 15 amino acids. The CDR3 loop is CASRTQGARTGELFF. CDR3 coding DNA: TGTGCCAGCAGAACTCAGGGGGCGCGGACCGGGGAGCTGTTTTTT.

This clone was found once. The chain links TRBV5-6 to TRBJ2-1, with 9 bases identical to TRBD1. Germline CDR1 and CDR2: SGHDT and YYEEEE. The ends lost 4 bases at V and 4 bases at J; junction bases unmatched: 6. The CDR3 runs 15 residues. CDR3 region: CASSQRDREYNEQFF. Written as DNA, the CDR3 is TGTGCCAGCAGCCAAAGGGACAGGGAATACAATGAGCAGTTCTTC. The whole variable domain, remainder taken from reference TRBV5-6 and TRBJ2-1, is DAGVTQSPTHLIKTRGQQVTLRCSPKSGHDTVSWYQQALGQGPQFIFQYYEEEERQRGNFPDRFSGHQFPNYSSELNVNALLLGDSALYLCASSQRDREYNEQFFGPGTRLTVL.

The chain carries TRBV7-3 and TRBJ2-1; D remains unclear. This CDR3 comprises 12 residues. Trimming cost V 5 bases and J 9 bases, with 11 bases left between them. Germline V gene sequence: CDR1 SGHTA, CDR2 FQGTGA. The CDR3 DNA is TGTGCCAGCAGCCCGCAATTGGGTGAGCAGTTCTTC. Protein product: CASSPQLGEQFF.

CDR3 region: CASSIVAGGYTF. CDR3 nucleotide sequence: TGTGCCAGTAGTATAGTTGCGGGTGGCTACACCTTC. The chain is built from TRBV19 and TRBJ1-2, with no clear D. V lost 1 base and J 7 bases, leaving 7 bases between the germline ends. CDR3 length: 12 amino acids. From germline, CDR1 is LNHDA and CDR2 SQIVND (reference sequence).

The chain joins TRBV10-3 to TRBJ1-2, with a possible D match to TRBD1 (6 bases). There are 14 residues in the CDR3. Germline CDR1 is ENHRY and CDR2 is SYGVKD. Between the trimmed V and J ends, which lost 1 base and 6 bases, there was a span of 12 bases. CDR3 amino acids: CAISELGGEDGYTF. Here the CDR3 DNA reads TGTGCCATCAGTGAGTTGGGGGGCGAAGATGGCTACACCTTC.

This chain joins TRBV19 and TRBJ2-1, with 9 bases lining up with TRBD1. CDR1 is LNHDA, CDR2 SQIVND, per germline (reference sequence). This CDR3 has 17 amino acids. V dropped 4 bases and J dropped 8; count of bases not matched to a gene: 15. The CDR3 coding sequence is TGTGCCAGTAGTAAACTCCACCGGGACAGGGTTTGGTATGAGCAGTTCTTC. It is translated as CASSKLHRDRVWYEQFF.

CDR3 DNA: TGCGCCAGCAGCTTGGGGGGCCGCAGTAGCACAGATACGCAGTATTTT. Its protein is CASSLGGRSSTDTQYF. V gene TRBV5-1 combines with J gene TRBJ2-3; tentatively, D is TRBD1 (5 bases). Trimming took off 0 bases at V and 0 bases at J, with 11 bases between the two ends. Germline-derived CDR1 and CDR2 are SGHRS and YFSETQ. This CDR3 has 16 residues.

The rearrangement uses TRBV28 and TRBJ1-6, with D perhaps matching TRBD1 (5 bases). The CDR3 is made up of 16 amino acids. With 8 bases removed from V and 7 bases from J, the gap between germline ends came to 21 bases. The germline CDR1 and CDR2 sequences are MDHEN and SYDVKM. CDR3 DNA sequence: TGTGCCAGCCAACCTCCTGGGGCAGGGTTGAATTCACCCCTCCACTTT. It specifies CASQPPGAGLNSPLHF. The full variable domain, in which reference TRBV28 and TRBJ1-6 provide the parts outside the CDR3, is DVKVTQSSRYLVKRTGEKVFLECVQDMDHENMFWYRQDPGLGLRLIYFSYDVKMKEKGDIPEGYSVSREKKERFSLILESASTNQTSMYLCASQPPGAGLNSPLHFGNGTRLTVT.

This sequence joins TRBV2 and TRBJ2-6; TRBD2 is a possible D gene (5 bases). From germline, CDR1 is SNHLY and CDR2 FYNNEI. Trimming shortened V by 6 bases and J by 1 base, and 7 bases separated the two germline ends. There are 14 residues in the CDR3. This CDR3 is CASSGVSGANVLTF. CDR3 DNA sequence: TGTGCCAGCAGCGGGGTGTCTGGGGCCAACGTCCTGACTTTC.

V usage is TRBV19 and J usage is TRBJ2-4; TRBD1 or TRBD2 may be the D gene (6 bases each). The CDR3 is made up of 17 amino acids. CDR1 is LNHDA and CDR2 is SQIVND in the germline V gene (reference sequence). Trimming left V 7 bases short and J 0 bases short, with 19 bases between. The CDR3 sequence is CASTPLRGPRAKNIQYF. The CDR3 bases are TGTGCCAGTACCCCACTTCGGGGGCCGCGAGCCAAAAACATTCAGTACTTC. Supplemented by reference TRBV19 and TRBJ2-4, the full variable domain reads DGGITQSPKYLFRKEGQNVTLSCEQNLNHDAMYWYRQDPGQGLRLIYYSQIVNDFQKGDIAEGYSVSREKKESFPLTVTSAQKNPTAFYLCASTPLRGPRAKNIQYFGAGTRLSVL.

The J gene is TRBJ2-3, the V gene TRBV29-1, with no clear D. Germline CDR1 and CDR2: SQVTM and ANQGSEA. The V end was cut by 4 bases, the J end by 4 bases, with 15 bases between. This CDR3 spans 14 amino acids. The CDR3, as DNA: TGCAGCGTTGCTCCAGACTTTGGGGCAGATACGCAGTATTTT. Translation gives CSVAPDFGADTQYF.

The chain has TRBV10-3 and TRBJ1-5; D may be TRBD1 (6 bases). This CDR3 spans 15 amino acids. Looked up from germline, CDR1 is ENHRY and CDR2 is SYGVKD. With 3 bases removed from V and 2 bases from J, the gap between germline ends came to 11 bases. The CDR3 loop reads CAISDGGPGNQPQHF. CDR3 in DNA: TGTGCCATCAGTGATGGGGGGCCGGGCAATCAGCCCCAGCATTTT.

The table lists this clone with a few counts. This chain uses TRBV19 with TRBJ2-2; the D gene could be TRBD1 or TRBD2 (6 bases each). The CDR3 consists of 17 residues. Trimming stripped 5 bases from V and 6 bases from J, with 22 bases between. Germline V gene sequence: CDR1 LNHDA, CDR2 SQIVND (reference sequence). CDR3 amino acids: CASSSVTGRGGAGELFF. Written as DNA, the CDR3 is TGTGCCAGTAGTTCCGTTACGGGCAGGGGAGGAGCCGGGGAGCTGTTTTTT.

CDR3 sequence reads: CASSLLPGGGMMNTEAFF. In nucleotides, the CDR3 is TGTGCCAGCAGCTTACTCCCTGGTGGAGGTATGATGAACACTGAAGCTTTCTTT. The chain employs TRBV7-2 and TRBJ1-1, with D unresolved. Germline CDR1 reads SGHTA; CDR2 reads FQGNSA. This CDR3 spans 18 amino acids. The V end lost 2 bases, the J end lost 0 bases, and 19 bases lay between the germline ends.

This clone was picked up one time. The chain recombines TRBV7-9 with TRBJ1-5, with D tentatively TRBD1 (6 bases). Germline values: CDR1 SEHNR, CDR2 FQNEAQ (reference sequence). V was cut by 5 bases and J by 6 bases, with 29 bases left in between. The CDR3 extends over 19 amino acids. CDR3 amino acids: CASSRSRDLRGGDSQPQHF. CDR3 nucleotide sequence: TGTGCCAGCAGCCGTTCCCGGGACCTGAGGGGGGGTGATAGTCAGCCCCAGCATTTT.